The sequence of this T cell receptor beta chain was determined in a study of CD8 T cells in ankylosing spondylitis. Study-level results: Matched synovial fluid from ankylosing spondylitis patients was reported to be enriched for disease-linked clones.

V was clipped by 2 bases and J by 2 bases, with 13 bases between them. This CDR3 is 16 amino acids long. Looked up from germline, CDR1 is SEHNR and CDR2 is FQNEAQ (reference sequence). TCRdb independently ran MiXCR on the 5' RACE reads; one entry per CDR3 protein. This table has 350,000 to 450,000 distinct CDR3 sequences, about 20% appearing once. This clonotype was observed a few times. Its antigen is unidentified. The source material was blood, either unsorted or a sorted T cell fraction (not recorded which). The TCR sequence derives from a male donor with ankylosing spondylitis or in good health (not recorded which). This rearrangement joins TRBV7-9 to TRBJ1-5, with D hard to call. This CDR3 reads CASSLMADGGNQPQHF. In DNA, the CDR3 is TGTGCCAGCAGCTTAATGGCCGACGGAGGCAATCAGCCCCAGCATTTT.